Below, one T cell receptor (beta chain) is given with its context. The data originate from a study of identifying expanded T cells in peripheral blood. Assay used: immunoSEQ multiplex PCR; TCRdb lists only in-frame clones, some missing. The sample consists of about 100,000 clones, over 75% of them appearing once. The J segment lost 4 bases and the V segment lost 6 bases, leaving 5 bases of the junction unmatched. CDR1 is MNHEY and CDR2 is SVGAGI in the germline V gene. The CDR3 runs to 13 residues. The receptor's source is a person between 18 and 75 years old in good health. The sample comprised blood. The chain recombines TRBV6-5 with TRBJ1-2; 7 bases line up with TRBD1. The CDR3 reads CASRSTGFYGYTF. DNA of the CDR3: TGTGCCAGCAGATCGACAGGGTTCTATGGCTACACCTTC.